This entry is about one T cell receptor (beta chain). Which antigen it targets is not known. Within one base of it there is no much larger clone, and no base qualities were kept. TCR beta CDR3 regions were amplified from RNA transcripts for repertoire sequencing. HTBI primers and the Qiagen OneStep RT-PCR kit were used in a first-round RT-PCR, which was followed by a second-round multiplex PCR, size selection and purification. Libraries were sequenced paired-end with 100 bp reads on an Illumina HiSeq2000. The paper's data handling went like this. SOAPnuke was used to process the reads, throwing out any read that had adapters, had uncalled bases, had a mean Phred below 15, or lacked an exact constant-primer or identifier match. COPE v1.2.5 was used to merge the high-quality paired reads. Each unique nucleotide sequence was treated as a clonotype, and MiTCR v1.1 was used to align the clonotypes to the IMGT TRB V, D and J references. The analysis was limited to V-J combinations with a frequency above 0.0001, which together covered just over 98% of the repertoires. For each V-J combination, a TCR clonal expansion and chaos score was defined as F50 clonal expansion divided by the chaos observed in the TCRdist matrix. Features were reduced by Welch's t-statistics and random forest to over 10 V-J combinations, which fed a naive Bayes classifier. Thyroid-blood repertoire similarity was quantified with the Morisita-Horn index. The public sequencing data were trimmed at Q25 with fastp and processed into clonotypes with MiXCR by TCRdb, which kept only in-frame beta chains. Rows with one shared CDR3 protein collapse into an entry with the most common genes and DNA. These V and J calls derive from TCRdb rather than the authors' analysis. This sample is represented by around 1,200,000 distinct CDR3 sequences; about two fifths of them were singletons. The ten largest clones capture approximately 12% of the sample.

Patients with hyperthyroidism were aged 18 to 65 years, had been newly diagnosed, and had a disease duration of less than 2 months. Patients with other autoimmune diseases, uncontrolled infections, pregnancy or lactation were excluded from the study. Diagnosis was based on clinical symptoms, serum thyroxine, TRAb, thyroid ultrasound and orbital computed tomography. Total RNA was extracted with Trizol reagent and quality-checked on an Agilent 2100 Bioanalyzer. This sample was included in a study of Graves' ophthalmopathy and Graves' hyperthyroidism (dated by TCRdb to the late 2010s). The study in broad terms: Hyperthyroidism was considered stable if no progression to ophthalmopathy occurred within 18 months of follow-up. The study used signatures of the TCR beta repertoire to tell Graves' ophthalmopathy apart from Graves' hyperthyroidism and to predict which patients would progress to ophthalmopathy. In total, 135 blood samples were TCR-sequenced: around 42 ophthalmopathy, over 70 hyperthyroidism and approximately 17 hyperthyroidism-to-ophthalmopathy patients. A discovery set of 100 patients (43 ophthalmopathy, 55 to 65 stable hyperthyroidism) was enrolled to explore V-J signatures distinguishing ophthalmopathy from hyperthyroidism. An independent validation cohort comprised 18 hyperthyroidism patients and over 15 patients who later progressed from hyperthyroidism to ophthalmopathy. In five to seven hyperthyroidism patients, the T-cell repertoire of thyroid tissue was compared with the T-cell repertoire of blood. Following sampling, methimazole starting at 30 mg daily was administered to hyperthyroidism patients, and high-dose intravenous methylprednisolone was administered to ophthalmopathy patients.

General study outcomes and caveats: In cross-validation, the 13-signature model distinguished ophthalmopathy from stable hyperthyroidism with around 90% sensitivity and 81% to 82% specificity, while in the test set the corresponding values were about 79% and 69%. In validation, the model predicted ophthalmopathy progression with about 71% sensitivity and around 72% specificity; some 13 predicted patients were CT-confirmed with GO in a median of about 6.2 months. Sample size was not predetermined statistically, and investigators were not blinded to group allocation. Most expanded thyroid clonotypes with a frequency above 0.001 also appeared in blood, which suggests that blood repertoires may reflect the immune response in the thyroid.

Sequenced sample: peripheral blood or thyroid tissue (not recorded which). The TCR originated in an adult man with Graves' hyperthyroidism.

Read as DNA, the sequence is TGTGCCAGCAGTGGATGGGGAGCGGGGGATTTCCAAGAGACCCAGTACTTC. Translated, it gives CASSGWGAGDFQETQYF. The sequence links TRBV25-1 to TRBJ2-5, and 8 junction bases match TRBD2. CDR3 length: 17 amino acids, cysteine to phenylalanine. Only the CDR3 DNA stays, 51 bases, in frame from base 1. The germline V gene specifies MGHDK as CDR1 and SYGVNS as CDR2. V has 4 bases trimmed and J has 1 base trimmed; junction bases matching no gene number 11.